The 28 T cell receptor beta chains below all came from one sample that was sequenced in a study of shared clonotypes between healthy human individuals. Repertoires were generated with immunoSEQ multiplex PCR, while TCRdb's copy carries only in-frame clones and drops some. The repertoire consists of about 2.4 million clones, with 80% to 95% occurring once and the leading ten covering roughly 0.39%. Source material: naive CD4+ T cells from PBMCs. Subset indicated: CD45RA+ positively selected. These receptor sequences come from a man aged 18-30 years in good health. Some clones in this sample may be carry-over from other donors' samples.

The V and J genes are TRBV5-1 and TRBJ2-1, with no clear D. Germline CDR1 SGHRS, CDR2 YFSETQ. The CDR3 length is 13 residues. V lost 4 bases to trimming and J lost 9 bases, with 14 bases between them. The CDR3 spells CASSVGRGGEQFF. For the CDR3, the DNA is TGCGCCAGCAGCGTTGGTCGTGGTGGTGAGCAGTTCTTC.

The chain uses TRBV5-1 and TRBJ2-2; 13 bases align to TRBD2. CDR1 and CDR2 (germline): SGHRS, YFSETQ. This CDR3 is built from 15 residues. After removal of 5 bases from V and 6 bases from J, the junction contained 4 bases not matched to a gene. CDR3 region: CASSGLAGDSGELFF. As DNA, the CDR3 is TGCGCCAGCAGTGGACTAGCGGGAGATTCCGGGGAGCTGTTTTTT.

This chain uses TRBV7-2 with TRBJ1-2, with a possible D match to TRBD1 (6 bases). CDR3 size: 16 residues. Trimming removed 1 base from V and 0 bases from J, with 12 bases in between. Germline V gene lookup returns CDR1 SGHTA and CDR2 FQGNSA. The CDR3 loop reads CASSLVRGPSNYGYTF. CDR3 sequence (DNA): TGTGCCAGCAGCTTAGTCAGGGGACCCTCTAACTATGGCTACACCTTC.

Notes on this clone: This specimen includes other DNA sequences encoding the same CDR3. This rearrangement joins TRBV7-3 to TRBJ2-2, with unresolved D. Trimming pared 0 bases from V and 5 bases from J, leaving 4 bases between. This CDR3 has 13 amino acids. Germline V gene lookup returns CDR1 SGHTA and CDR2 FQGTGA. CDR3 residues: CASSLTRTGELFF. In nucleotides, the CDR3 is TGTGCCAGCAGCTTAACTCGGACCGGGGAGCTGTTTTTT.

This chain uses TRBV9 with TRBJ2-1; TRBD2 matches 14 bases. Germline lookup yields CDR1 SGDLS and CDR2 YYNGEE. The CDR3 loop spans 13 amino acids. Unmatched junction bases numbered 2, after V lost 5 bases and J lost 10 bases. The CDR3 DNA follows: TGTGCCAGCAGGACTAGCGGGAGGGACGAGCAGTTCTTC. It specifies CASRTSGRDEQFF.

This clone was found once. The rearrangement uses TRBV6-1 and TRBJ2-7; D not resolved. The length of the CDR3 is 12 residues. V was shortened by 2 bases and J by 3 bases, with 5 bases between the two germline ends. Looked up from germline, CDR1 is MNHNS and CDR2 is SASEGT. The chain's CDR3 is CASSEWVYEQYF. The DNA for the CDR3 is TGTGCCAGCAGTGAATGGGTCTACGAGCAGTACTTC.

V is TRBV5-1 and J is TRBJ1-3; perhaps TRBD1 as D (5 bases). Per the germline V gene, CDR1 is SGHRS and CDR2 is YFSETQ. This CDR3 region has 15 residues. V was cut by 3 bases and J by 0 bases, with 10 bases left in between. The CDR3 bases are TGCGCCAGCAGCTGGGGACTGAGCTCTGGAAACACCATATATTTT. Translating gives CASSWGLSSGNTIYF.

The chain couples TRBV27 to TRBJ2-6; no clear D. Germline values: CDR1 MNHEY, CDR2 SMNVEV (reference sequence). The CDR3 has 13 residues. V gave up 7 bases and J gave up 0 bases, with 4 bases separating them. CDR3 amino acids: CASTSSGANVLTF. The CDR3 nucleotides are TGTGCCAGCACCTCCTCTGGGGCCAACGTCCTGACTTTC.

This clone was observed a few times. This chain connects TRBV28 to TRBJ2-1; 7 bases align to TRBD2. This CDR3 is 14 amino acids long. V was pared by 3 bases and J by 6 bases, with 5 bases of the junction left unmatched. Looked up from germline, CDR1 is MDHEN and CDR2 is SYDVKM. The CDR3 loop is CASSFELASNEQFF. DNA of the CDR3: TGTGCCAGCAGTTTTGAACTAGCGAGCAATGAGCAGTTCTTC.

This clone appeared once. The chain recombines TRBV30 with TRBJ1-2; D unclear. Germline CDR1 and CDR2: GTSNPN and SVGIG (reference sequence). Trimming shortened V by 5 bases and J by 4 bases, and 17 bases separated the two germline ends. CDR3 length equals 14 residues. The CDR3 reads CAWDRRGPGYGYTF. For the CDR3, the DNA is TGTGCCTGGGACCGAAGAGGGCCTGGCTATGGCTACACCTTC.

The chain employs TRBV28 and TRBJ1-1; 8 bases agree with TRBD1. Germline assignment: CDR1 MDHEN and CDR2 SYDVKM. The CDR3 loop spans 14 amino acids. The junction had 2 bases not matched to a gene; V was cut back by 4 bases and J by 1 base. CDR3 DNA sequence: TGTGCCAGCAGTTACGACAGGGGGAACACTGAAGCTTTCTTT. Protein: CASSYDRGNTEAFF. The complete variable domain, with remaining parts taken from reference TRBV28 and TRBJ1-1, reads DVKVTQSSRYLVKRTGEKVFLECVQDMDHENMFWYRQDPGLGLRLIYFSYDVKMKEKGDIPEGYSVSREKKERFSLILESASTNQTSMYLCASSYDRGNTEAFFGQGTRLTVV.

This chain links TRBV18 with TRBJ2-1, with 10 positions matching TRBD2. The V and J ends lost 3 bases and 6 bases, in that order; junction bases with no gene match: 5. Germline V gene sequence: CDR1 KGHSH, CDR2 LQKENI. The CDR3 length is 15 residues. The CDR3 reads CASSPQREGPNEQFF. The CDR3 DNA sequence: TGTGCCAGCTCACCCCAGCGGGAGGGCCCCAATGAGCAGTTCTTC.

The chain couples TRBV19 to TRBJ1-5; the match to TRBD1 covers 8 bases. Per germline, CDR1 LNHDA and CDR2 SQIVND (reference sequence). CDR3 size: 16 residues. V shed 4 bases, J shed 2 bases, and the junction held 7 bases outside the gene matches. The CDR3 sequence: CASSTRQGLGNQPQHF. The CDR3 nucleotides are TGTGCCAGTAGTACCCGACAGGGGCTAGGCAATCAGCCCCAGCATTTT. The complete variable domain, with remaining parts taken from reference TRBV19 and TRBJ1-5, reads DGGITQSPKYLFRKEGQNVTLSCEQNLNHDAMYWYRQDPGQGLRLIYYSQIVNDFQKGDIAEGYSVSREKKESFPLTVTSAQKNPTAFYLCASSTRQGLGNQPQHFGDGTRLSIL.

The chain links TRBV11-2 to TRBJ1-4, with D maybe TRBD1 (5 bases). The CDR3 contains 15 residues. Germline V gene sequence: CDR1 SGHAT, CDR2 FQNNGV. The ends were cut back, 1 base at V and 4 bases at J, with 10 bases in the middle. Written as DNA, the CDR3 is TGTGCCAGCAGCTTAGGAATTCAGGGTAATGAAAAACTGTTTTTT. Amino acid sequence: CASSLGIQGNEKLFF.

CDR3 sequence (DNA): TGTGCCAGCAGCGTAGGTTTTAGGACTAGCGGGGATGAGCAGTTCTTC. It encodes CASSVGFRTSGDEQFF. J is TRBJ2-1 and V is TRBV9; 12 nucleotides line up with TRBD2. V gave up 0 bases and J gave up 8 bases; unmatched junction bases: 6. This CDR3 has 16 residues. Looked up from germline, CDR1 is SGDLS and CDR2 is YYNGEE.

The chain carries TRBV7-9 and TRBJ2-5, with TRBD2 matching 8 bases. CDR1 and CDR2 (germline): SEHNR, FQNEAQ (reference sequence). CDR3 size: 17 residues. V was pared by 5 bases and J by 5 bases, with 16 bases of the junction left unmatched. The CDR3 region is CASSPGAGGDRWETQYF. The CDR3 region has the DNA TGTGCCAGCAGCCCGGGAGCCGGGGGGGATCGATGGGAGACCCAGTACTTC. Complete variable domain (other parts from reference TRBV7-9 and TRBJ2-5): DTGVSQNPRHKITKRGQNVTFRCDPISEHNRLYWYRQTLGQGPEFLTYFQNEAQLEKSRLLSDRFSAERPKGSFSTLEIQRTEQGDSAMYLCASSPGAGGDRWETQYFGPGTRLLVL.

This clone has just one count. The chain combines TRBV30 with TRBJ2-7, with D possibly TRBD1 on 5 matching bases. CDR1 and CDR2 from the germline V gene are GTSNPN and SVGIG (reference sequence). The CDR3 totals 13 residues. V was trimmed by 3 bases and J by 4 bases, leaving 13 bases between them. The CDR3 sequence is CAWRGPHGYEQYF. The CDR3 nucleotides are TGTGCCTGGAGGGGGCCCCATGGTTACGAGCAGTACTTC.

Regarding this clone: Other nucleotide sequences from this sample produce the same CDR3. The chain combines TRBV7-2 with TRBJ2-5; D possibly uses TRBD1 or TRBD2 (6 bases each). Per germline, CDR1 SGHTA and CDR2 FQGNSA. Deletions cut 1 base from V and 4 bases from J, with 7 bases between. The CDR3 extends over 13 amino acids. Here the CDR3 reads CASSLEGGETQYF. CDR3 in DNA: TGTGCCAGCAGCTTAGAGGGGGGAGAGACCCAGTACTTC. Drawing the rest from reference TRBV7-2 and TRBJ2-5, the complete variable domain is GAGVSQSPSNKVTEKGKDVELRCDPISGHTALYWYRQSLGQGLEFLIYFQGNSAPDKSGLPSDRFSAERTGGSVSTLTIQRTQQEDSAVYLCASSLEGGETQYFGPGTRLLVL.

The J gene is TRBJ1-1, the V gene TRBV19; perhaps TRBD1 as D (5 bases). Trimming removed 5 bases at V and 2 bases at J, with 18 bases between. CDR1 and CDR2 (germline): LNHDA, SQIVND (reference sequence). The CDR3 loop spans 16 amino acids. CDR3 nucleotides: TGTGCCAGTAGTGCCGGGACCCCTGAGAGAAACACTGAAGCTTTCTTT. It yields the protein CASSAGTPERNTEAFF.

Here the CDR3 DNA reads TGTGCCAGCAGCGCCGGGTGGAACACTGAAGCTTTCTTT. This sequence encodes CASSAGWNTEAFF. The V and J genes are TRBV7-9 and TRBJ1-1; no reliable D call. Germline V lookup: CDR1 SEHNR, CDR2 FQNEAQ (reference sequence). The CDR3 consists of 13 residues. V lost 5 bases and J 1 base, leaving 8 bases between the germline ends.

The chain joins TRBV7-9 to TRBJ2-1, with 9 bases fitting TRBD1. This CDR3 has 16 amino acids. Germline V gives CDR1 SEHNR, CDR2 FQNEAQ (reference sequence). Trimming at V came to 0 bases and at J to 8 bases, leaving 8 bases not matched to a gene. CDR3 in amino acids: CASSLALNRGLDEQFF. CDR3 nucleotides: TGTGCCAGCAGCTTAGCCCTAAACAGGGGGCTGGATGAGCAGTTCTTC.

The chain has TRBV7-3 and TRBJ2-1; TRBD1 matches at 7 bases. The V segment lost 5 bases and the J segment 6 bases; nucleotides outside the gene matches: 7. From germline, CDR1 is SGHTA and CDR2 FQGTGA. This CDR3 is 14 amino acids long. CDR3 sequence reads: CASSVQTGPNEQFF. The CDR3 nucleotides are TGTGCCAGCAGCGTACAGACAGGGCCCAATGAGCAGTTCTTC.

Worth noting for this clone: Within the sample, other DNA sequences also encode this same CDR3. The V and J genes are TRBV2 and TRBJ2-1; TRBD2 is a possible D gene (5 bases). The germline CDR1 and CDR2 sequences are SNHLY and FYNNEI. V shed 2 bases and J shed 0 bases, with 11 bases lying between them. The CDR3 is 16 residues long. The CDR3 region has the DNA TGTGCCAGCAGTGAATTGGCGGGCGGCTCCTACAATGAGCAGTTCTTC. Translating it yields CASSELAGGSYNEQFF.

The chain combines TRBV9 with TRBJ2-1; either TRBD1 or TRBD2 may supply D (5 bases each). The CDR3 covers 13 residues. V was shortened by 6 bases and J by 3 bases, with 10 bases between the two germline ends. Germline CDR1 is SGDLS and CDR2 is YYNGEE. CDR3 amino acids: CASTRDDYNEQFF. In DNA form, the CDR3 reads TGTGCCAGCACCCGGGACGACTACAATGAGCAGTTCTTC.

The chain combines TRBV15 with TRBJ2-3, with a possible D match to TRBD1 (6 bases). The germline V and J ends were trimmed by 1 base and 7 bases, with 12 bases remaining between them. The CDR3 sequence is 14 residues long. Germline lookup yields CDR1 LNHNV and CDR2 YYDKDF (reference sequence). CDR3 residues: CATSRAGGENTQYF. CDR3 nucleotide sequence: TGTGCCACCAGCAGAGCTGGGGGCGAGAATACGCAGTATTTT.

The CDR3 nucleotides are TGTGCCAGCAGCCGAGTTGCTGGGGCCAACGTCCTGACTTTC. It translates to CASSRVAGANVLTF. This chain links TRBV7-3 with TRBJ2-6, with no clear D. Germline V gene data show CDR1 as SGHTA and CDR2 as FQGTGA. This CDR3 spans 14 amino acids. Trimming cost V 5 bases and J 2 bases, with 7 bases left between them.

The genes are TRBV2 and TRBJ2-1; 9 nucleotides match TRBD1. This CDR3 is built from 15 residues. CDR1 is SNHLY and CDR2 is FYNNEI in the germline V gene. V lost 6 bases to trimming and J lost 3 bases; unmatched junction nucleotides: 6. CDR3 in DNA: TGTGCCAGCAGCAGGACAGGGGTAAACTACAATGAGCAGTTCTTC. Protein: CASSRTGVNYNEQFF.

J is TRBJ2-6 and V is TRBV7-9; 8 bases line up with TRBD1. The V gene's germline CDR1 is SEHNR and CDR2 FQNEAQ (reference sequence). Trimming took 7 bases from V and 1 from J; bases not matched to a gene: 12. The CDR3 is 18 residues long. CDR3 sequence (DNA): TGTGCCAGCACCTACCACGGGACAGGAGGTTCTGGGGCCAACGTCCTGACTTTC. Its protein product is CASTYHGTGGSGANVLTF.